The entry below describes one T cell receptor (beta chain). This sample was taken from a study of T cell changes during pregnancy in multiple sclerosis. The CDR3 has 15 residues. Germline CDR1 reads LNHNV; CDR2 reads YYDKDF (reference sequence). V lost 3 bases and J lost 5; bases outside the gene matches: 5. Sequenced by immunoSEQ multiplex PCR; TCRdb stores in-frame clones only, minus some. Among approximately 24,000 clones, around 90% were seen once, and the ten largest hold roughly 9%. This receptor was identified in a female donor in good health, enrolled as a control in a pregnancy study. The sample was CD8+ T cells from peripheral blood mononuclear cells, taken in the third trimester of pregnancy. J is TRBJ2-5 and V is TRBV15; 11 bases are a match to TRBD1. The CDR3 bases are TGTGCCACCAGCAGCGGACAGGGGGCTGCGGAGACCCAGTACTTC. Translation gives CATSSGQGAAETQYF.